The 21 T cell receptor beta chains reported below all come from one sample, sequenced in a study of cytomegalovirus exposure and HLA in healthy donors. The PCR employed 60 Vbeta primers together with 13 Jbeta primers. TCRdb's table, derived via immunoSEQ multiplex PCR, lists solely in-frame clones and lacks some. Of approximately 150,000 clones detected, over 60% appear once; the ten largest clones hold 1.5% to 2%. Input material: PBMCs. The receptors derive from a woman aged 40 to 55 in good health and CMV-seronegative.

The rearrangement uses TRBV30 and TRBJ1-4, with a weak D call TRBD1 (6 bases). The germline CDR1 and CDR2 sequences are GTSNPN and SVGIG (reference sequence). This CDR3 spans 15 amino acids. The V and J ends lost 5 bases and 3 bases respectively, with 16 bases between them. The CDR3 loop reads CAWRDTMGANEKLFF. CDR3 bases: TGTGCCTGGCGGGACACAATGGGGGCTAATGAAAAACTGTTTTTT.

V gene TRBV2 combines with J gene TRBJ1-2, with D maybe TRBD1 (5 bases). Trimming took 4 bases from V and 8 from J, leaving 17 bases between them. The CDR3 contains 14 residues. CDR1 is SNHLY, CDR2 FYNNEI, per germline. Here the CDR3 reads CASSVGTGVDGYTF. The DNA for the CDR3 is TGTGCCAGCAGTGTGGGGACGGGGGTAGACGGCTACACCTTC.

The DNA of the CDR3 is TGTGCCAGCAGCTCTCCGGGACAGGGAGATGAAAAACTGTTTTTT. Residues: CASSSPGQGDEKLFF. The V call is TRBV5-5, the J call TRBJ1-4; 9 bases line up with TRBD1. V was clipped by 3 bases and J by 6 bases; unmatched bases: 6. CDR3 size: 15 residues. Germline V gives CDR1 SGHKS, CDR2 YYEKEE (reference sequence).

Regarding this clone: An end of the junction does not agree with germline; a read error may underlie this. The chain carries TRBV7-9 and TRBJ2-7, with D perhaps being TRBD1 or TRBD2 (6 bases each). CDR3 length: 15 residues. In germline, CDR1 is SEHNR, CDR2 FQNEAQ (reference sequence). CDR3 nucleotide sequence: TGTTCCAGCAGCTTAGCGGTGGGGGACACTTACGAGCAGTACTTC. Translating it yields CSSSLAVGDTYEQYF.

The V call is TRBV5-5, the J call TRBJ1-1; D is perhaps TRBD1 (6 bases). Trimming took off 2 bases at V and 5 bases at J, with 16 bases between the two ends. CDR1 is SGHKS and CDR2 is YYEKEE in the germline V gene (reference sequence). The CDR3 is 15 amino acids. The CDR3 bases are TGTGCCAGCAGCTTTGATAGCCAAGGGGGTACTGAAGCTTTCTTT. The encoded protein is CASSFDSQGGTEAFF.

V usage is TRBV19 and J usage is TRBJ2-1; TRBD2 matches 9 bases. V was pared by 4 bases and J by 4 bases, with 8 bases of the junction left unmatched. The V gene's germline CDR1 is LNHDA and CDR2 SQIVND (reference sequence). This CDR3 contains 16 residues. CDR3 sequence (DNA): TGTGCCAGTAGTAGCCTGACTAGCGGACCTTACAATGAGCAGTTCTTC. Translated, it gives CASSSLTSGPYNEQFF.

The rearrangement links TRBV14 to TRBJ1-3, with D possibly TRBD1 on 5 matching bases. V lost 4 bases and J lost 2, with 15 bases in between. Germline V CDR1 and CDR2: SGHDN, FVKESK. This CDR3 has 16 residues. The CDR3 is CASSLLRPGAGNTIYF. CDR3 nucleotide sequence: TGTGCCAGCAGCCTCCTCCGGCCGGGGGCTGGAAACACCATATATTTT.

V and J are TRBV28 and TRBJ1-6; tentative D call: TRBD1 (5 bases). The CDR3 loop spans 17 amino acids. Germline assignment: CDR1 MDHEN and CDR2 SYDVKM. V was shortened by 1 base and J by 8 bases, with 18 bases between the two germline ends. DNA for the CDR3: TGTGCCAGCAGTTTATTCTCCGGGGGGAAAAAAGATTCACCCCTCCACTTT. Its translation: CASSLFSGGKKDSPLHF.

V usage is TRBV28 and J usage is TRBJ1-5, with D tentatively TRBD1 (5 bases). The CDR3 spans 17 residues. CDR1 and CDR2 (germline): MDHEN, SYDVKM. V was shortened by 2 bases and J by 3 bases, with 17 bases between the two germline ends. CDR3 bases: TGTGCCAGCAGTTTAAGAGGTCAGGGTCTTAACAATCAGCCCCAGCATTTT. Protein product: CASSLRGQGLNNQPQHF.

The V and J genes are TRBV7-9 and TRBJ2-7; tentatively, D is TRBD2 (6 bases). The CDR3 spans 15 residues. CDR1 is SEHNR and CDR2 is FQNEAQ in the germline V gene (reference sequence). Trimming pared 1 base from V and 1 base from J, leaving 11 bases between. Written as DNA, the CDR3 is TGTGCCAGCAGCTTAGGGGCTAGCGATTCCTACGAGCAGTACTTC. Translating it yields CASSLGASDSYEQYF.

V usage is TRBV11-2 and J usage is TRBJ2-5; weak D call: TRBD1 (5 bases). This CDR3 has 14 amino acids. V was trimmed by 1 base and J by 2 bases, leaving 8 bases between them. Germline-derived CDR1 and CDR2 are SGHAT and FQNNGV. The CDR3 sequence is CASSLGTSQETQYF. CDR3 sequence (DNA): TGTGCCAGCAGCTTAGGGACATCTCAAGAGACCCAGTACTTC.

V usage is TRBV2 and J usage is TRBJ2-7; D not resolved. This CDR3 has 13 amino acids. Germline lookup yields CDR1 SNHLY and CDR2 FYNNEI. CDR3 loop: CVTLRDTAYEQYF. The DNA of the CDR3 is TGTGTCACTCTCAGAGACACGGCCTACGAGCAGTACTTC.

The chain links TRBV6-5 to TRBJ1-1; 8 nucleotides line up with TRBD1. The CDR3 runs 15 residues. Germline assignment: CDR1 MNHEY and CDR2 SVGAGI. The V gene end was trimmed by 6 bases and the J gene end by 2 bases; junction bases not matched to a gene: 8. CDR3 residues: CASSRQGSVNTEAFF. In DNA form, the CDR3 reads TGTGCCAGCAGCCGACAGGGGAGTGTTAACACTGAAGCTTTCTTT.

In its sample, this clone was seen once. The V call is TRBV4-1, the J call TRBJ2-5; 14 bases are a match to TRBD2. The CDR3 covers 15 residues. Germline values: CDR1 MGHRA, CDR2 YSYEKL. With 4 bases clipped from V and 4 bases from J, the junction kept 2 bases outside the gene matches. The CDR3 region is CASSLGTSGRETQYF. CDR3 in DNA: TGCGCCAGCAGCCTAGGGACTAGCGGGAGAGAGACCCAGTACTTC.

This clone was picked up one time. The V gene is TRBV19, the J gene TRBJ2-3; D uncertain. The length of the CDR3 is 15 residues. CDR1 and CDR2 from the germline V gene are LNHDA and SQIVND (reference sequence). V lost 10 bases and J lost 0, with 17 bases in between. CDR3 protein: CATQPTSFSTDTQYF. For the CDR3, the DNA is TGTGCCACCCAGCCGACATCCTTTAGCACAGATACGCAGTATTTT. The whole variable domain, filled in from reference TRBV19 and TRBJ2-3, reads DGGITQSPKYLFRKEGQNVTLSCEQNLNHDAMYWYRQDPGQGLRLIYYSQIVNDFQKGDIAEGYSVSREKKESFPLTVTSAQKNPTAFYLCATQPTSFSTDTQYFGPGTRLTVL.

The chain employs TRBV21-1 and TRBJ2-6; whether TRBD1, the table's D call, matches the DNA was not checked. TRBV21-1 is a pseudogene segment. The CDR3 loop spans 18 amino acids. CDR3 coding DNA: TGTGCCAGCAGCGCTCACACTCAGGGTAGATCTGGGGCCAACGTCCTGACTTTC. Its translation is CASSAHTQGRSGANVLTF.

The chain carries TRBV25-1 and TRBJ1-2; D remains ambiguous. The germline CDR1 and CDR2 sequences are MGHDK and SYGVNS. This CDR3 spans 14 amino acids. Trimming removed 3 bases from V and 8 bases from J, with 16 bases in between. This CDR3 reads CASSEYGHGRGYTF. In DNA form, the CDR3 reads TGTGCCAGCAGTGAGTACGGCCACGGCAGGGGCTACACCTTC.

This clone was seen a handful of times. This chain connects TRBV2 to TRBJ1-4; D is uncertain. With 5 bases removed from V and 14 bases from J, the gap between germline ends came to 12 bases. This CDR3 contains 11 residues. Germline lookup yields CDR1 SNHLY and CDR2 FYNNEI. CDR3 sequence (DNA): TGTGCCAGCAGTCCCCAACACCCCCTGTTTTTT. Encoded protein: CASSPQHPLFF.

J is TRBJ1-1 and V is TRBV27; weak D call: TRBD1 (5 bases). Germline CDR1 is MNHEY and CDR2 is SMNVEV (reference sequence). This CDR3 comprises 15 residues. Trimming stripped 3 bases from V and 4 bases from J, with 15 bases between. The CDR3 sequence is CASSFGRGMGTEAFF. CDR3 bases: TGTGCCAGCAGTTTCGGGAGGGGCATGGGCACTGAAGCTTTCTTT.

This rearrangement joins TRBV5-1 to TRBJ1-1; 9 positions agree with TRBD1. V shed 4 bases, J shed 3 bases, and the junction held 1 base outside the gene matches. The CDR3 is made up of 13 amino acids. Looked up from germline, CDR1 is SGHRS and CDR2 is YFSETQ. As DNA, the CDR3 is TGCGCCAGCAGCCGGACAGGGGACACTGAAGCTTTCTTT. Residues: CASSRTGDTEAFF.

In nucleotides, the CDR3 is TGCGCCAGCAGCCCAATCGACGGGGGCACAGATACGCAGTATTTT. This translates into CASSPIDGGTDTQYF. The genes are TRBV5-1 and TRBJ2-3; maybe TRBD2 (5 bases). CDR3 size: 15 residues. CDR1 is SGHRS and CDR2 is YFSETQ in the germline V gene. With 4 bases removed from V and 1 base from J, the gap between germline ends came to 13 bases.